This TCR beta chain was captured in a study of Ad26.COV2.S vaccination and SARS-CoV-2 variants. Treatment: approximately 18 received Ad26.COV2.S at low or high dose, single or two shots; 5 received placebo; per-sample allocation not given. All samples were drawn on day 63, counting from the first vaccine or placebo injection. The protocol was immunoSEQ multiplex PCR, while the TCRdb copy is restricted to in-frame clones and leaves out a portion. The sample holds 250,000 or so clones, roughly 87% seen once. The CDR3 loop spans 17 amino acids. The germline gives CDR1 MNHEY, CDR2 SVGEGT. After removal of 2 bases from V and 4 bases from J, the junction contained 9 bases not matched to a gene.

The receptor's source is a person between 18 and 60 years old who received the Ad26.COV2.S COVID-19 vaccine or a placebo. The chain combines TRBV6-2 or TRBV6-3 with TRBJ1-4; 8 bases match TRBD1. The sample here was peripheral blood, taken in a trial of Ad26.COV2.S vaccine versus placebo. The CDR3 nucleotides read TGTGCCAGCAGTTACGGAGGCAGGGGGCTGAGTAATGAAAAACTGTTTTTT. It is translated as CASSYGGRGLSNEKLFF.